This T cell receptor (beta chain) was captured in a study of cytomegalovirus exposure and HLA in healthy donors. Study outcomes and limitations: TCR beta sequences reportedly predicted most subjects' HLA-A and HLA-B alleles accurately. Information on immune exposure was restricted to one variable (CMV serostatus). Follow-up analysis later connected one missense variant in DCLRE1C with trimming of TCR beta V- and J-genes.

In the PCR, 60 Vbeta and 13 Jbeta primers were used. Per the original data handling: Some 80 million unique TCR beta chains, roughly 11 million shared, were counted in a later analysis. Repertoires were generated with immunoSEQ multiplex PCR, while TCRdb's copy carries only in-frame clones and drops some. The V and J calls and the clone size are those of that table, but D and trimming were determined from the DNA. The sample's table shows roughly 140,000 clones. On this clone itself: Its specificity is not known.

Input material: PBMCs. The clonotype originates from a man in his forties or fifties in good health and CMV-seronegative.

The CDR3 bases are TGTGCCAGCAGCTGGGGACAGGGGGATTCCTACGAGCAGTACTTC. Translation gives CASSWGQGDSYEQYF. The rearrangement uses TRBV7-8 and TRBJ2-7; 11 nucleotides agree with TRBD1. V was clipped by 4 bases and J by 1 base; unmatched bases: 3. Per the germline V gene, CDR1 is SGHVS and CDR2 is FQNEAQ. The CDR3 length is 15 residues.